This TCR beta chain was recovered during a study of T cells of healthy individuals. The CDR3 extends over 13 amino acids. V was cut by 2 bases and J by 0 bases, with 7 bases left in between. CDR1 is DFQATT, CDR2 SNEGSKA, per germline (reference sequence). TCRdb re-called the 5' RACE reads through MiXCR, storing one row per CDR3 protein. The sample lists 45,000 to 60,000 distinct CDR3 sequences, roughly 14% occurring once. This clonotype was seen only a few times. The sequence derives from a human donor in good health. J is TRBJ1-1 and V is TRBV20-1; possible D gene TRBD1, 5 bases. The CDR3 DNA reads TGCAGTGCTAGAAGACAGCTGAACACTGAAGCTTTCTTT. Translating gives CSARRQLNTEAFF.